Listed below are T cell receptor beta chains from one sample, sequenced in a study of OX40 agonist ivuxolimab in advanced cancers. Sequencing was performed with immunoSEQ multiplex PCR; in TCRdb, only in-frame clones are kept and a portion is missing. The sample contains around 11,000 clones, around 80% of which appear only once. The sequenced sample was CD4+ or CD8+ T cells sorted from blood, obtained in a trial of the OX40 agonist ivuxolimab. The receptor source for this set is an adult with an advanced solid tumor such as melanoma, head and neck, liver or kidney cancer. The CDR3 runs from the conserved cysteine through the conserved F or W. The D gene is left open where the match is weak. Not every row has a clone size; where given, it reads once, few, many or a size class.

TGTGCCAGCAGTGAAGTTCACTCTCAAACCTCCTACGAGCAGTACTTC CASSEVHSQTSYEQYF . TRBJ2-7 . TRBV6-1
TGCGCCAGCAGGTTCCCTAGCGGGGGGCCGAACACCGGGGAGCTGTTTTTT CASRFPSGGPNTGELFF . TRBJ2-2 TRBD2 TRBV5-1
TGCGCCAGCACCGCAGTTCCTTCAGGGGGAGGGCCAGGCGAGCAGTACTTC CASTAVPSGGGPGEQYF once TRBJ2-7 . TRBV5-1
TGTGCCAGCAGCTCGCCCGGGGTTGAGCAGTTCTTC CASSSPGVEQFF . TRBJ2-1 . TRBV5-4
TGTGCCAGCGGGCCAACCTACGAGCAGTACTTC CASGPTYEQYF . TRBJ2-7 . TRBV2
TGTGCCAGCAGTCCGGGACAGAATTCCTACGAGCAGTACTTC CASSPGQNSYEQYF . TRBJ2-7 TRBD1 TRBV6-6
TGTGCCAGCAGCTTTATACCGGGACAGTCGTACGAGCAGTACTTC CASSFIPGQSYEQYF . TRBJ2-7 TRBD1 TRBV5-5
TGTGCCAGCAGTGAGGTCACTGAAGCTTTCTTT CASSEVTEAFF . TRBJ1-1 . TRBV25-1
TGTGCCAGCAGTTTATCGGCGTCCTCTGGAAACACCATATATTTT CASSLSASSGNTIYF . TRBJ1-3 . TRBV27
TGTGCCAGCTTCCGGGACAGGGTGTCTCAGCCCCAGCATTTT CASFRDRVSQPQHF few TRBJ1-5 . TRBV21-1
TGTGCCAGCAGAAAACAGGGGGCAGGACAGCCCCAGCATTTT CASRKQGAGQPQHF . TRBJ1-5 TRBD1 TRBV5-6
TGTGCCAGCGGGGACGACGGCTATGGCTACACCTTC CASGDDGYGYTF . TRBJ1-2 . TRBV27
TGTGCCAGCAGCTTCGGCCTGGGACCCAATCAGCCCCAGCATTTT CASSFGLGPNQPQHF . TRBJ1-5 . TRBV11-2
TGTGCCAGTAGTATTGGGGCCTTCACAGATACGCAGTATTTT CASSIGAFTDTQYF . TRBJ2-3 . TRBV19
TGTGCCAGCAGTGAAGGTTGGGAGGGCGACGAGCAGTACTTC CASSEGWEGDEQYF . TRBJ2-7 TRBD2 TRBV6-1
TGCGCCAGCAGTGAGTCGAACCTAGCGGAGCAGTACTTC CASSESNLAEQYF . TRBJ2-7 . TRBV10-1
TGTGCCAGTAGTATCACTATATCCTCCTACGAGCAGTACTTC CASSITISSYEQYF . TRBJ2-7 . TRBV19